This T cell receptor beta chain came from a study of T cell repertoires in cytomegalovirus infection (dated by TCRdb to between 2018 and 2021). General notes on the study: Alongside well-studied HLA-B-restricted epitopes, the peptide stimulations were aimed at recently identified HLA-C-restricted CMV epitopes, whose presentation resists viral immunomodulation. Donor HLA type was relevant to the analysis, because carriage of CMV infection together with the matching HLA type was indicated by public TCR beta signatures. Overall results and qualifications from the work: The ex vivo response was dominated by HLA-C-restricted CMV-specific TCR beta clonotypes, which also provided the single most frequent clonotype in two of eight donors. Cumulative frequency of public TCR beta family members discriminated carriers of CMV infection plus the relevant HLA type in this cohort and an independent roughly 350-donor cohort.

Ten or more counts support this clonotype. Its antigen remains undetermined. Base qualities are missing; no much larger clone stands one base away. Sequencer: Illumina HiSeq 1500. TCRdb reran the public reads through fastp at Q25 and MiXCR, keeping productive beta chains. Every CDR3 protein is listed once, alongside the most common genes and DNA of its rows. The sample data list 200,000 to 250,000 distinct CDR3 sequences, and 35% to 40% of these were observed just once. Approximately 60% of the sample rests with the top ten. CDR1 and CDR2 were assigned from the germline V gene as SQVTM and ANQGSEA. The CDR3 holds 15 amino acids from the cysteine to the phenylalanine. This entry keeps only the CDR3 DNA: 45 bases, framed from base 1. Here V drops 4 bases and J drops 4 bases, and the junction holds 12 bases not matched to any gene. The sample's treatment or condition label, in plain terms: in vitro stimulation with specific CMV peptide epitopes to enrich CMV-specific T cells.

The chain uses TRBV29-1 and TRBJ1-1; TRBD1 lines up with 7 middle nucleotides. The clonotype was recovered from a human donor in good health (CMV status not recorded). Some clones in this sample may be carry-over from other donors' samples. The material was CD8+ T cells from cultured PBMCs, obtained from culture after CMV antigen stimulation. This receptor has the CDR3 CSVGEGGIASTEAFF. The DNA is TGCAGCGTTGGGGAAGGGGGCATTGCGTCCACTGAAGCTTTCTTT.